This T cell receptor (beta chain) was identified in a study of control samples from healthy donors and cancer patients. Trimming at V came to 3 bases and at J to 5 bases, leaving 3 bases not matched to a gene. CDR1 and CDR2 from the germline V gene are LGHDT and YNNKEL (reference sequence). The CDR3 spans 13 residues. TCRdb keeps only in-frame clones here, not all; method: immunoSEQ multiplex PCR. Here the sample spans some 49,000 clones, about 86% being singletons. The sequenced sample was PBMCs. This TCR was recovered from a woman between 45 and 60 years old with lung cancer. The J gene is TRBJ2-7, the V gene TRBV3-1 (or the pseudogene TRBV3-2), with 8 nucleotides matching TRBD2. In nucleotides, the CDR3 is TGTGCCAGCAGCCAGGTTAGCGGGGACGAGCAGTACTTC. Translation gives CASSQVSGDEQYF.